This TCR beta chain was recorded in a study of naive and memory T cell subsets. Blood and skin TCR RNA was reverse transcribed with alpha and beta constant primers. TCRdb independently ran MiXCR on the 5' RACE reads; one entry per CDR3 protein. The sample has tens of thousands of distinct CDR3 sequences; 4.2% are singletons. By share, this clonotype counts as medium-sized. This CDR3 contains 20 residues. V dropped 4 bases and J dropped 0 bases, with 22 bases sitting between them. CDR1 and CDR2 (germline): SEHNR, FQNEAQ (reference sequence). Whole blood, roughly 2.4 ml, came from adult healthy volunteers. Unsorted total RNA, about 1 to 1000 ng, was DNase treated before reverse transcription.

The clonotype originates from a male donor in good health. The genes are TRBV7-9 and TRBJ2-6; D might be TRBD1 or TRBD2, each matching 6 bases. CDR3 protein: CASSSGLQGRSVSGANVLTF. The CDR3 nucleotides are TGTGCCAGCAGCTCCGGACTGCAGGGGAGGTCGGTCTCTGGGGCCAACGTCCTGACTTTC.